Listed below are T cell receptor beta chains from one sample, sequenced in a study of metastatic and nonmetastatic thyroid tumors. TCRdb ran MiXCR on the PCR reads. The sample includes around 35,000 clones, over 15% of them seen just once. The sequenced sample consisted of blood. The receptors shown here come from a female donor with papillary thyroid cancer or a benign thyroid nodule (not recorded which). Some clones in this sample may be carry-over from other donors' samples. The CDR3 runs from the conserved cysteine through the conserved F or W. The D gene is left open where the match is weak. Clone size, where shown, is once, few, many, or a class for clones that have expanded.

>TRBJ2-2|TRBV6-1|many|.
TGTGCCAGCAGGGGCCAGGTGGCCACCGGGGAGCTGTTTTTT
CASRGQVATGELFF
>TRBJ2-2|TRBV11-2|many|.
TGTGCCAGCAGCTTAGGGGTAAACACCGGGGAGCTGTTTTTT
CASSLGVNTGELFF
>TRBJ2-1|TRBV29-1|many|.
TGCAGCGTTGAAGGAGTGAGGTGGAATGAGCAGTTCTTC
CSVEGVRWNEQFF
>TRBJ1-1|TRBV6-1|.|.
TGTGCCAGCATCGCGAGCATGAACACTGAATCTTTCTTT
CASIASMNTESFF
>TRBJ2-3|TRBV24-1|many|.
TGTGCCACCAGTGGAGAGGGGGTCGGTGGGGCAGATACGCAGTATTTT
CATSGEGVGGADTQYF
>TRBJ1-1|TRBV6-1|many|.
TGTGCCAGCAGGGGTCCCTCGGGTGGGGCTTTCTTT
CASRGPSGGAFF
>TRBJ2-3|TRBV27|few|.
TGTGCCAGCAGTCCCCACTGGAGCCACTCCAGCACAGATACGCAGTATTTT
CASSPHWSHSSTDTQYF
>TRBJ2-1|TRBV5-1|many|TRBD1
TGCGCCAGCGCCCCCGGGACAGAGTCCTACAATGAGCAGTTCTTC
CASAPGTESYNEQFF
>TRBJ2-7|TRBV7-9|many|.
TGTGCCAGCAGCTTCGCGACCTACGAGCAGTACTTC
CASSFATYEQYF
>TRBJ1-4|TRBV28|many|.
TGTGCCAGCAGTTTTACAGCGGGTGAAAAACTGTTTTTT
CASSFTAGEKLFF
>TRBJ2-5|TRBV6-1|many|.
TGTGCCAGCAGTGAACGCGGGGGCTGGGAGACCCAGTACTTC
CASSERGGWETQYF
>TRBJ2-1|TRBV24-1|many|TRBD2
TGTGCCACCAGTGGGGAGGGGAGCGGGCTCAATGAGCAGTTCTTC
CATSGEGSGLNEQFF
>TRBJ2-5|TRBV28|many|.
TGTGCCAGCAGTCAAGACGGTGTCCAAGAGACCCAGTACTTC
CASSQDGVQETQYF
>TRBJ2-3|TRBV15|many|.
TGTGCCACCAGCAGAGATGTGACTTCCCGCACAGATACGCAGTATTTT
CATSRDVTSRTDTQYF
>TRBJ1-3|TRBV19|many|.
TGTGCCAGTAGAGCCGGGTCTGGAAACACCATATATTTT
CASRAGSGNTIYF
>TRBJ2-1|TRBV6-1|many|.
TGTGCCAGCTCCCCTAGGTTTGATGAGCAGTTCTTC
CASSPRFDEQFF
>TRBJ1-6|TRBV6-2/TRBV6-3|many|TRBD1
TGTGCCAGCAGTTACTCGGGACAGGGCCAGATTAATTCACCCCTCCACTTT
CASSYSGQGQINSPLHF
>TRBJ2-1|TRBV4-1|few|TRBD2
TGCGCCAGCAGCCAAGACGCTAGCGGTTACAATGAGCAGTTCTTC
CASSQDASGYNEQFF
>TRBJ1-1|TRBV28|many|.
TGTGCCAGCAGTTTAATGGCGGGTACTGAAGCTTTCTTT
CASSLMAGTEAFF
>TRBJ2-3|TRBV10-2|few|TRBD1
TGCGCCAGCAGCGAGGACGGGATAGGGACAGATACGCAATATTTT
CASSEDGIGTDTQYF
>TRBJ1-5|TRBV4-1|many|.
TGCGCCAGCAGCCAGCAGGGAAATCAGCCCCAGCATTTT
CASSQQGNQPQHF
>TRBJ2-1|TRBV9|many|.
TGTGCCAGCAGCGTAGGTGGGGGTCCTGAGCAGTTCTTC
CASSVGGGPEQFF
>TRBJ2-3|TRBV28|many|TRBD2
TGTGCCAGCAGCGAGCTGACTAGCGGGAGTGCAGATACGCAGTATTTT
CASSELTSGSADTQYF
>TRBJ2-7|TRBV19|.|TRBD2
TGCGCCAGTAGTATTCGGACTAGCGGTTCCTACGAACAGTACTTC
CASSIRTSGSYEQYF
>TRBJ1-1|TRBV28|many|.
TGTGCCAGCAGTTTAGGGGTGCACACCCGGGGGACTGAAGCTTTCTTT
CASSLGVHTRGTEAFF
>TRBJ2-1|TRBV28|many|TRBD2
TGTGCCAGCAGAACTAGCGGGAGTGTATATGAGCAGTTCTTC
CASRTSGSVYEQFF
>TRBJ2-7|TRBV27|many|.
TGTGCCAGCAGTAAGATACAGAGCTCCTACGAGCAGTACTTC
CASSKIQSSYEQYF
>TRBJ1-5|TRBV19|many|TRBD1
TGTGCCAGTAGTATTCAGGGGGCGTATCAGCCCCAGCATTTT
CASSIQGAYQPQHF
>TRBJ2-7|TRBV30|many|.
TGTGCCTGTACCAAGACTAGCTACGAGCAGTACTTC
CACTKTSYEQYF
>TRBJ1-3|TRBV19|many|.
TGTGCCAGTAGTATAACCCTGGACTTCTCTGGAAACACCATATATTTT
CASSITLDFSGNTIYF